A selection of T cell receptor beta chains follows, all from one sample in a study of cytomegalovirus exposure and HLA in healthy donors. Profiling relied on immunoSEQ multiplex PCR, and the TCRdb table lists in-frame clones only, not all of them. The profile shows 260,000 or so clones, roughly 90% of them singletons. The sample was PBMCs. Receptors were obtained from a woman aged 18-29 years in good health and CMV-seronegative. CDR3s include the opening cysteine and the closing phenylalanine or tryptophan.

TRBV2	CARVGSGAEAFF
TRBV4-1	CASSQAGTGGNTIYF
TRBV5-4	CASSRGTMDTQYF
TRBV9	CASSVAVGGSGNTIYF
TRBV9	CASSKSGGTGGSREQYF
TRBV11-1	CASSSPAGVTEAFF
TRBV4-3	CASSQEYGGNEQFF
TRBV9	CASRSDSNTGELFF
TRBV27	CASSQAPGQGSYGYTF
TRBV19	CASSIVGTGGVNTEAFF
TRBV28	CASSFRQGRVYNEQFF
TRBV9	CASSPFGQLGEKLFF
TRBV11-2	CASSFTGGDEAFF
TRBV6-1	CASSEGGPPGNTIYF
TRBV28	CASSLGAGAYEQYF
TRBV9	CASSVGLAGSYNEQFF
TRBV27	CASSSGQGWGNGNQPQHF
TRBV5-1	CASSSRDRVDGYTF
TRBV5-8	CASSLVRDKLAGVGDEQFF
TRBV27	CASSPTADLAGVSTDTQYF
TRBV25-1	CASSARGEAGELFF
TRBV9	CASSRGQGDGQPQHF
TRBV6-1	CASSDFTGVNQPQHF
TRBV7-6	CAITAGGAGELFF